This T cell receptor beta chain originates from a study of tissue T cells after allogeneic stem cell transplantation. Study-wide context: Steroid-refractory graft-versus-host disease after allogeneic hematopoietic cell transplant qualified adults for prospective research-autopsy enrollment. Of the grafts for graft-versus-host disease patients, several were unmodified and three CD34-selected.

CDR1 GTSNPN and CDR2 SVGIG come from the germline V gene (reference sequence). The V gene lost 6 bases and the J gene lost 1 base, with 14 bases spanning the gap. The CDR3 is made up of 14 amino acids. The repertoire was sequenced with immunoSEQ multiplex PCR; TCRdb's copy has only in-frame clones and lacks some. The table has tens of thousands of clones, 92% seen once; the top ten hold over 3%. The source of this sequence is a woman aged 40-69 years who later had graft-versus-host disease after an allogeneic stem cell transplant. Sequenced material: blood, taken before transplantation. V gene TRBV30 combines with J gene TRBJ2-3; D is possibly TRBD1 (6 bases). CDR3 sequence reads: CACTGRGGTDTQYF. Written as DNA, the CDR3 is TGTGCCTGCACAGGGCGTGGAGGCACAGATACGCAGTATTTT.